This entry describes one TCR beta chain. This sample is part of a study of cytomegalovirus exposure and HLA in healthy donors. The V end lost 3 bases, the J end lost 0 bases, and 16 bases lay between the germline ends. CDR3 length: 17 amino acids. Germline V gives CDR1 SGHTS, CDR2 YDEGEE. This PCR relied on a set of 60 Vbeta primers and 13 Jbeta primers. Repertoires were generated with immunoSEQ multiplex PCR, while TCRdb's copy carries only in-frame clones and drops some. The sample totals about 130,000 clones; its top ten clones hold around 1.6%. This receptor was taken from a man aged 18 to 30 in good health and CMV-seronegative. The specimen was PBMCs. The V and J genes are TRBV5-8 and TRBJ1-5; D might be TRBD1 (5 bases). In DNA, the CDR3 is TGTGCCAGCAGCTGGGGGGGGAGGAGCTATAGCAATCAGCCCCAGCATTTT. This gives the protein CASSWGGRSYSNQPQHF.